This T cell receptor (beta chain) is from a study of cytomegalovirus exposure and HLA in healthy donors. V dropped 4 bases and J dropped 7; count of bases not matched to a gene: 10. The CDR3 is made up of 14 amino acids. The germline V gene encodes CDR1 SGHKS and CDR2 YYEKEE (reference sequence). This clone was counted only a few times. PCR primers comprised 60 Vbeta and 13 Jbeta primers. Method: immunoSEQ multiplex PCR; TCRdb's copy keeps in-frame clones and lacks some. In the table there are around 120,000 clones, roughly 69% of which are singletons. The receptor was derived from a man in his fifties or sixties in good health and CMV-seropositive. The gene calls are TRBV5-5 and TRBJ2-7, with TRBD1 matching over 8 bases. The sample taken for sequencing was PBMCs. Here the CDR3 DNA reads TGTGCCAGCAGCAAGACAGGGGTTAGAGGGGAGCAGTACTTC. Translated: CASSKTGVRGEQYF. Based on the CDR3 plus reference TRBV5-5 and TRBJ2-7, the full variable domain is DAGVTQSPTHLIKTRGQQVTLRCSPISGHKSVSWYQQVLGQGPQFIFQYYEKEERGRGNFPDRFSARQFPNYSSELNVNALLLGDSALYLCASSKTGVRGEQYFGPGTRLTVT.